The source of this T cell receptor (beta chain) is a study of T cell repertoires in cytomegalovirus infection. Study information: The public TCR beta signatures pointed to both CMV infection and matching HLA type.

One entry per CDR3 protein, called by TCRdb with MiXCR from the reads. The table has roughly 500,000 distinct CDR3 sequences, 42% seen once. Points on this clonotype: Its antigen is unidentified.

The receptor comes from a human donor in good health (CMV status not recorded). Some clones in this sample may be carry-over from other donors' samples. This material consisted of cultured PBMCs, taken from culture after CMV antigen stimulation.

CDR3 sequence reads: CASSEDYGGRAFF. CDR3 in DNA: TGTGCCAGCAGTGAGGACTACGGGGGTCGAGCTTTCTTT. The gene calls are TRBV2 and TRBJ1-1; tentatively, D is TRBD1 (5 bases). V was pared by 3 bases and J by 10 bases, with 15 bases between. Germline CDR1 and CDR2: SNHLY and FYNNEI. The CDR3 length is 13 residues.